This paragraph covers one T cell receptor beta chain sequence. Antigen: not known. Germline-derived CDR1 and CDR2 are MNHNS and SASEGT. Trimming pared 9 bases from V and 5 bases from J, leaving 17 bases between. The CDR3 length is 14 residues. TCRdb's table, derived via immunoSEQ multiplex PCR, lists solely in-frame clones and lacks some. Of about 60,000 clones in the sample, around 85% were seen once. The sample's time point: week 11, during vaccination. Doses comprised 300 ug of mutant IDH1 20-mer peptide each, plus topical imiquimod. This entry belongs to a study of a mutant IDH1 vaccine in newly diagnosed glioma.

Source: PBMCs, taken from a glioma patient whose treatment included an IDH1 peptide vaccine. The rearrangement joins TRBV6-1 to TRBJ1-5; tentatively, D is TRBD1 (6 bases). The origin of this receptor is a woman aged 50 to 65 with glioma. CDR3 DNA sequence: TGTGCCAGTGACGAAGGACAGCCTCATCAGCCCCAGCATTTT. Its translation is CASDEGQPHQPQHF.